The next 24 T cell receptor beta chains were all read from a single sample in a study of OX40 agonist ivuxolimab in advanced cancers. Using immunoSEQ multiplex PCR, the repertoire was profiled, and TCRdb retains in-frame clones only, with some absent. Among about 70,000 clones listed, 70% to 90% were seen once. Sequences were derived from CD4+ or CD8+ T cells sorted from blood, sampled in a trial of the OX40 agonist ivuxolimab. The receptors originated from an adult with an advanced solid tumor such as melanoma, head and neck, liver or kidney cancer.

CDR3 DNA: TGCGCCAGCAGCTGGATGGACGGAGCAGAGGAGTACTTC. Residues: CASSWMDGAEEYF. The rearrangement uses TRBV5-1 and TRBJ2-7, with D unresolved. The CDR3 is 13 amino acids. V was pared by 3 bases and J by 11 bases, with 18 bases between. The V gene's germline CDR1 is SGHRS and CDR2 YFSETQ. The full variable domain, in which reference TRBV5-1 and TRBJ2-7 provide the parts outside the CDR3, is KAGVTQTPRYLIKTRGQQVTLSCSPISGHRSVSWYQQTPGQGLQFLFEYFSETQRNKGNFPGRFSGRQFSNSRSEMNVSTLELGDSALYLCASSWMDGAEEYFGPGTRLTVT.

This clone turned up a few times. J is TRBJ1-1 and V is TRBV19; D is unresolved. The CDR3 is made up of 13 amino acids. V was cut by 3 bases and J by 1 base, with 6 bases left in between. Germline V gives CDR1 LNHDA, CDR2 SQIVND (reference sequence). The CDR3 protein is CASSIQQNTEAFF. CDR3 nucleotide sequence: TGTGCCAGTAGTATCCAGCAGAACACTGAAGCTTTCTTT.

This chain links TRBV5-1 with TRBJ1-3; no clear D. Germline V gene data show CDR1 as SGHRS and CDR2 as YFSETQ. V was shortened by 2 bases and J by 4 bases, with 7 bases between the two germline ends. The CDR3 consists of 13 residues. CDR3: CASSLDEGNTIYF. Written as DNA, the CDR3 is TGCGCCAGCAGCTTAGATGAAGGAAACACCATATATTTT.

The chain couples TRBV7-9 to TRBJ2-5, with a possible D match to TRBD2 (7 bases). In germline, CDR1 is SEHNR, CDR2 FQNEAQ (reference sequence). The length of the CDR3 is 13 residues. V was pared by 4 bases and J by 5 bases, with 11 bases between. CDR3 protein: CASSSGGAETQYF. CDR3 DNA: TGTGCCAGCAGCTCGGGGGGCGCGGAGACCCAGTACTTC.

Regarding this clone: The DNA is left out, because the CDR3 cannot be placed on it with certainty; the CDR3 is given as TCRdb lists it. The chain carries TRBV29-1 and TRBJ1-4; the D segment call TRBD1 is taken from the table without a DNA check. The CDR3 spans 23 amino acids, including both terminal residues. Germline V lookup: CDR1 SQVTM, CDR2 ANQGSEA. The CDR3 sequence is CSVGQVSMKNCFLAVEPDEKLFF.

The V gene is TRBV6-1, the J gene TRBJ1-1; tentative D call: TRBD1 (6 bases). V was cut by 3 bases and J by 6 bases, with 17 bases left in between. Germline values: CDR1 MNHNS, CDR2 SASEGT. The CDR3 loop spans 15 amino acids. The CDR3 region has the DNA TGTGCCAGCAGTGAGAGGCCCACAGGGACCGCTGAAGCTTTCTTT. Translating it yields CASSERPTGTAEAFF.

The rearrangement links TRBV5-1 to TRBJ2-7; D perhaps matches TRBD1 (5 bases). The CDR3 extends over 13 amino acids. Germline V gene sequence: CDR1 SGHRS, CDR2 YFSETQ. Trimming removed 4 bases from V and 2 bases from J, with 10 bases in between. The CDR3 region has the DNA TGCGCCAGCAGCGTGACAGCCGCCTACGAGCAGTACTTC. Its translation: CASSVTAAYEQYF.

V and J are TRBV19 and TRBJ1-4, with unresolved D. Trimming took off 3 bases at V and 7 bases at J, with 9 bases between the two ends. The germline V gene has CDR1 LNHDA and CDR2 SQIVND (reference sequence). This CDR3 is 13 amino acids long. CDR3 amino acids: CASSMGGREKLFF. The CDR3 DNA sequence: TGTGCCAGTAGTATGGGCGGACGTGAAAAACTGTTTTTT.

The V call is TRBV7-8, the J call TRBJ1-1; D is undetermined. This CDR3 is built from 14 residues. The V end was cut by 0 bases, the J end by 6 bases, with 11 bases between. Germline CDR1 SGHVS, CDR2 FQNEAQ. The chain's CDR3 is CASSLALGFAEAFF. CDR3 sequence (DNA): TGTGCCAGCAGCTTAGCGCTCGGGTTCGCTGAAGCTTTCTTT.

This clone was seen a few times. The chain carries TRBV5-1 and TRBJ2-3, with 7 positions matching TRBD1. Per the germline V gene, CDR1 is SGHRS and CDR2 is YFSETQ. The CDR3 sequence is 14 residues long. With 3 bases clipped from V and 1 base from J, the junction kept 2 bases outside the gene matches. CDR3 coding DNA: TGCGCCAGCAGCTCACAGGGGCGCACAGATACGCAGTATTTT. It yields the protein CASSSQGRTDTQYF.

The rearrangement uses TRBV11-3 and TRBJ2-2; 14 bases align to TRBD2. The CDR3 extends over 17 amino acids. J lost 7 bases, V lost 3 bases, and 7 bases had no gene match. Germline V gives CDR1 SGHNT, CDR2 YENEEA. The CDR3 DNA sequence: TGTGCCAGCAGCTTCAGGACTAGCGGGGGGCCAGGCGGGGAGCTGTTTTTT. It translates to CASSFRTSGGPGGELFF.

The rearrangement links TRBV5-1 to TRBJ2-7; no firm D call. Germline CDR1 reads SGHRS; CDR2 reads YFSETQ. This CDR3 has 12 amino acids. V was shortened by 0 bases and J by 7 bases, with 8 bases between the two germline ends. The CDR3 region has the DNA TGCGCCAGCAGCTTGGACGGGCGTGAGCAGTACTTC. Its translation is CASSLDGREQYF.

The CDR3: CSVALAEELFF. CDR3 DNA: TGCAGCGTCGCCCTAGCGGAGGAGCTGTTTTTT. V is TRBV29-1 and J is TRBJ2-2; 7 bases line up with TRBD2. The CDR3 totals 11 residues. V lost 6 bases and J lost 10; bases outside the gene matches: 5. The germline gives CDR1 SQVTM, CDR2 ANQGSEA.

On this clone: The same CDR3 also results from other DNA sequences found in this sample. The CDR3 reads CASSILTSGGSYEQYF. The CDR3 nucleotides read TGTGCCAGTAGTATACTGACTAGCGGGGGCTCCTACGAGCAGTACTTC. This chain connects TRBV19 to TRBJ2-7; 12 bases fit TRBD2. The V segment lost 2 bases and the J segment 0 bases; nucleotides outside the gene matches: 2. Looked up from germline, CDR1 is LNHDA and CDR2 is SQIVND (reference sequence). CDR3 size: 16 residues.

This clone has only one observation. The chain joins TRBV6-5 to TRBJ2-5, with D possibly matching TRBD1 (5 bases). The CDR3 sequence is 14 residues long. Trimming took 6 bases from V and 1 from J, leaving 12 bases between them. Per germline, CDR1 MNHEY and CDR2 SVGAGI. CDR3 amino acids: CASRSDRLQETQYF. The DNA of the CDR3 is TGTGCCAGCAGGTCTGACAGACTCCAAGAGACCCAGTACTTC.

The chain employs TRBV5-1 and TRBJ2-5, with no clear D. This CDR3 has 13 amino acids. The germline V and J ends were trimmed by 2 bases and 5 bases, with 10 bases remaining between them. From germline, CDR1 is SGHRS and CDR2 YFSETQ. The CDR3 coding sequence is TGCGCCAGCAGCTTTCGGTATGGGGAGACCCAGTACTTC. Translating it yields CASSFRYGETQYF.

V usage is TRBV5-1 and J usage is TRBJ1-6, with a possible D match to TRBD1 (5 bases). Germline V CDR1 and CDR2: SGHRS, YFSETQ. The CDR3 is 17 amino acids. With 4 bases removed from V and 0 bases from J, the gap between germline ends came to 14 bases. CDR3 nucleotide sequence: TGCGCCAGCAGCCTGTGGGGCCCGAACTCCTATAATTCACCCCTCCACTTT. Its protein is CASSLWGPNSYNSPLHF.

The chain links TRBV5-6 to TRBJ1-5, with D uncertain. This CDR3 spans 12 amino acids. V was clipped by 5 bases and J by 7 bases, with 10 bases between them. The germline V gene encodes CDR1 SGHDT and CDR2 YYEEEE. The CDR3 here is CASSGVGQPQHF. DNA for the CDR3: TGTGCCAGCAGTGGGGTCGGGCAGCCCCAGCATTTT.

This clone showed up just once. This chain uses TRBV18 with TRBJ2-5, with TRBD2 identical over 11 bases. The CDR3 spans 15 residues. Germline lookup yields CDR1 KGHSH and CDR2 LQKENI. Trimming cost V 3 bases and J 5 bases; bases outside gene matches: 5. The CDR3 nucleotides are TGTGCCAGCTCACCGCTAGCGGGGGGTCGTGAGACCCAGTACTTC. It specifies CASSPLAGGRETQYF.

The chain joins TRBV6-1 to TRBJ2-7, with D perhaps given as TRBD1 or TRBD2 (5 bases each). This CDR3 is built from 15 residues. V dropped 4 bases and J dropped 9 bases, with 22 bases sitting between them. The germline V gene has CDR1 MNHNS and CDR2 SASEGT. CDR3 in amino acids: CASSVRDQASSGQYF. CDR3 sequence (DNA): TGTGCCAGCAGTGTCCGGGACCAAGCTTCCTCAGGGCAGTACTTC.

The sample holds one count of this clone. V usage is TRBV14 and J usage is TRBJ1-4; 9 positions agree with TRBD1. This CDR3 has 18 amino acids. CDR1 and CDR2 (germline): SGHDN, FVKESK. With 2 bases clipped from V and 3 bases from J, the junction kept 10 bases outside the gene matches. The CDR3 DNA sequence: TGTGCCAGCAGCCAACTGGGACAGGGCGGCCTATCTAATGAAAAACTGTTTTTT. It translates to CASSQLGQGGLSNEKLFF.

This chain uses TRBV5-1 with TRBJ2-5; TRBD1 matches 7 bases. Trimming took 2 bases from V and 4 from J; bases not matched to a gene: 8. Germline-derived CDR1 and CDR2 are SGHRS and YFSETQ. This CDR3 is 15 amino acids long. The CDR3 reads CASSLGRGTVETQYF. For the CDR3, the DNA is TGCGCCAGCAGCTTAGGGCGAGGGACAGTAGAGACCCAGTACTTC.

V gene TRBV7-9 combines with J gene TRBJ1-6; TRBD1 matches at 7 bases. The CDR3 spans 16 residues. V shed 0 bases and J 8 bases; nucleotides not matched to a gene: 7. Germline values: CDR1 SEHNR, CDR2 FQNEAQ (reference sequence). As DNA, the CDR3 is TGTGCCAGCAGCTTAGCGGGGACAGCTCTTTATTCACCCCTCCACTTT. Protein: CASSLAGTALYSPLHF. The whole variable domain, filled in from reference TRBV7-9 and TRBJ1-6, reads DTGVSQNPRHKITKRGQNVTFRCDPISEHNRLYWYRQTLGQGPEFLTYFQNEAQLEKSRLLSDRFSAERPKGSFSTLEIQRTEQGDSAMYLCASSLAGTALYSPLHFGNGTRLTVT.

V is TRBV5-4 and J is TRBJ1-5; no definite D call. This CDR3 has 15 amino acids. V shed 0 bases and J shed 3 bases, with 10 bases lying between them. Germline loops: CDR1 SGHNT, CDR2 YYREEE (reference sequence). The CDR3 loop reads CASSLDRQDNQPQHF. The CDR3 DNA follows: TGTGCCAGCAGCTTGGACCGGCAGGACAATCAGCCCCAGCATTTT.